The rows below give T cell receptor beta chains drawn from one sample of a study of cytomegalovirus exposure and HLA in healthy donors. The table came from immunoSEQ multiplex PCR; TCRdb's copy has only in-frame clones and leaves some out. The sample gives roughly 190,000 clones, around 77% of which show up once; 2.5% to 3.5% is in the top ten. The specimen sequenced was PBMCs. Source of these receptors: a female donor in good health and CMV-seronegative. Each CDR3 is given with its conserved first and last residue. Each record gives: CDR3 DNA, CDR3 protein, J gene, V gene, clone size, D gene. D genes are given only for firm matches. The listing skips clone size in some rows; elsewhere it reads once, few, many or a size class.

CDR3nt: TGTGCCAGCGGAGGACAGGGGAGAGGTTACACCTTC
CDR3aa: CASGGQGRGYTF
j_gene: TRBJ1-2
v_gene: TRBV28
abundance: NA
d_gene: TRBD1

CDR3nt: TGTGCCAGCAGCTTAACCGCCCCAGGGGCGGCCACTGAAGCTTTCTTT
CDR3aa: CASSLTAPGAATEAFF
j_gene: TRBJ1-1
v_gene: TRBV7-3
abundance: NA
d_gene: NA

CDR3nt: TGTGCCAGCAGTTACTCGAAGCGGGGGAGTGAGCAGTTCTTC
CDR3aa: CASSYSKRGSEQFF
j_gene: TRBJ2-1
v_gene: TRBV6-6
abundance: NA
d_gene: TRBD2

CDR3nt: TGCGCCAGCAGCCAAGATTCAACAGGGGCCTCCTACGAGCAGTACTTC
CDR3aa: CASSQDSTGASYEQYF
j_gene: TRBJ2-7
v_gene: TRBV4-1
abundance: NA
d_gene: TRBD1

CDR3nt: TGTGCCACCAGCAGAGAGGGGCAGGGGCTTGGAGGCCTCTATGGCTACACCTTC
CDR3aa: CATSREGQGLGGLYGYTF
j_gene: TRBJ1-2
v_gene: TRBV15
abundance: few
d_gene: NA

CDR3nt: TGTGCCAGCAGTTCCCGATCGACAGCTAAAGGACGGGTGGGTGGCTACACCTTC
CDR3aa: CASSSRSTAKGRVGGYTF
j_gene: TRBJ1-2
v_gene: TRBV27
abundance: NA
d_gene: NA

CDR3nt: TGTGCCAGTAGTATGGGAACAGGGAACACCTATAATTCACCCCTCCACTTT
CDR3aa: CASSMGTGNTYNSPLHF
j_gene: TRBJ1-6
v_gene: TRBV19
abundance: NA
d_gene: NA

CDR3nt: TGTGCCAGCAGTAACCGGGACTTCACAGATACGCAGTATTTT
CDR3aa: CASSNRDFTDTQYF
j_gene: TRBJ2-3
v_gene: TRBV27
abundance: NA
d_gene: NA

CDR3nt: TGTGCCAGCAGCGTAGCGGGGGGGGGCGAGACCCAGTACTTC
CDR3aa: CASSVAGGGETQYF
j_gene: TRBJ2-5
v_gene: TRBV11-2
abundance: NA
d_gene: TRBD2

CDR3nt: TGTGCCAGCAGCTCGGACAGCCAACTCTACAATGAGCAGTTCTTC
CDR3aa: CASSSDSQLYNEQFF
j_gene: TRBJ2-1
v_gene: TRBV5-4
abundance: NA
d_gene: NA

CDR3nt: TGTGCCAGCAGTTGGGGGCTAGCGGGGGGGCAGACGGAGACCCAGTACTTC
CDR3aa: CASSWGLAGGQTETQYF
j_gene: TRBJ2-5
v_gene: TRBV28
abundance: NA
d_gene: TRBD2

CDR3nt: TGTGCCAGCAGCTTAGGTGGCGGGGGGGCCTGGGAGCAGTACTTC
CDR3aa: CASSLGGGGAWEQYF
j_gene: TRBJ2-7
v_gene: TRBV11-2
abundance: few
d_gene: TRBD2

CDR3nt: TGTGCCAGCAGCAGCAGGGGGTTTAGATCGGATGAGCAGTTCTTC
CDR3aa: CASSSRGFRSDEQFF
j_gene: TRBJ2-1
v_gene: TRBV5-4
abundance: NA
d_gene: TRBD1

CDR3nt: TGTGCCAGCAACTCAATATCAGGGTTGCATGGCTACACCTTC
CDR3aa: CASNSISGLHGYTF
j_gene: TRBJ1-2
v_gene: TRBV7-2
abundance: NA
d_gene: NA

CDR3nt: TGTGCCAGCAGTGGGTTAGCGGGAGGCACCGGGGAGCTGTTTTTT
CDR3aa: CASSGLAGGTGELFF
j_gene: TRBJ2-2
v_gene: TRBV2
abundance: NA
d_gene: TRBD2

CDR3nt: TGTGCCAGCAGCCCCCGCAGAGGACTAGCCTCATACGAGCAGTACTTC
CDR3aa: CASSPRRGLASYEQYF
j_gene: TRBJ2-7
v_gene: TRBV7-2
abundance: NA
d_gene: TRBD2

CDR3nt: TGTGCCAGCAGTCCACAGGGGCTAGCGGGGAGCTCCTACGAGCAGTACTTC
CDR3aa: CASSPQGLAGSSYEQYF
j_gene: TRBJ2-7
v_gene: TRBV7-2
abundance: NA
d_gene: TRBD2

CDR3nt: TGTGCCAGCAGCTTATCACAGAATCAGCCCCAGCATTTT
CDR3aa: CASSLSQNQPQHF
j_gene: TRBJ1-5
v_gene: TRBV7-2
abundance: NA
d_gene: NA

CDR3nt: TGTGCCAGCAGCCGTACAGGGGGGGGGAACACTGAAGCTTTCTTT
CDR3aa: CASSRTGGGNTEAFF
j_gene: TRBJ1-1
v_gene: TRBV7-9
abundance: NA
d_gene: TRBD1

CDR3nt: TGTGCCAGCAGCTTGGAGGCAGGGGCTAATGAAAAACTGTTTTTT
CDR3aa: CASSLEAGANEKLFF
j_gene: TRBJ1-4
v_gene: TRBV5-4
abundance: NA
d_gene: NA

CDR3nt: TGTGCCAGCTCAAACACCCGGAATACAGGGCGAGCTACCTTC
CDR3aa: CASSNTRNTGRATF
j_gene: TRBJ1-2
v_gene: TRBV2
abundance: NA
d_gene: NA

CDR3nt: TGTGCCAGCAGTGAATCGAAAAACAGGGATCCTCCAGTGGGCTACACCTTC
CDR3aa: CASSESKNRDPPVGYTF
j_gene: TRBJ1-2
v_gene: TRBV2
abundance: NA
d_gene: NA

CDR3nt: TGTGCCAGCAGCCGAGCGTCAGTGAACACTGAAGCTTTCTTT
CDR3aa: CASSRASVNTEAFF
j_gene: TRBJ1-1
v_gene: TRBV7-2
abundance: NA
d_gene: NA

CDR3nt: TGCGCCAGCGGCTCAGGACTGGCGGGGGCCCTAGTCACAGATACGCAGTATTTT
CDR3aa: CASGSGLAGALVTDTQYF
j_gene: TRBJ2-3
v_gene: TRBV23-1
abundance: NA
d_gene: NA

CDR3nt: TGTGCCAGCCTAACCACTAGCGGGAGGGCCGGCGGGGAGCTGTTTTTT
CDR3aa: CASLTTSGRAGGELFF
j_gene: TRBJ2-2
v_gene: TRBV19
abundance: few
d_gene: TRBD2

CDR3nt: TGTGCCAGCAGACTCATACAGGGGGGCTCCGAGCAGTACTTC
CDR3aa: CASRLIQGGSEQYF
j_gene: TRBJ2-7
v_gene: TRBV6-1
abundance: NA
d_gene: TRBD1

CDR3nt: TGTGCCAGCAGCCACCAGGGTTTTCCAGAGACCCAGTACTTC
CDR3aa: CASSHQGFPETQYF
j_gene: TRBJ2-5
v_gene: TRBV28
abundance: NA
d_gene: NA

CDR3nt: TGTGCCAGCAGAACCGGGACTAGCGGGGGGGCGGTCTACAATGAGCAGTTCTTC
CDR3aa: CASRTGTSGGAVYNEQFF
j_gene: TRBJ2-1
v_gene: TRBV5-4
abundance: NA
d_gene: TRBD2

CDR3nt: TGTGCCAGCAGTTTCTCGGGAGTAGAATTTGAGACCCAGTACTTC
CDR3aa: CASSFSGVEFETQYF
j_gene: TRBJ2-5
v_gene: TRBV27
abundance: NA
d_gene: NA

CDR3nt: TGTGCCAGCAGTCCTGACACCATACTCTCCTACGAGCAGTACTTC
CDR3aa: CASSPDTILSYEQYF
j_gene: TRBJ2-7
v_gene: TRBV7-2
abundance: NA
d_gene: NA

CDR3nt: TGTGCCCATCTAGAAACCGCATCCTACGAGCAGTACTTC
CDR3aa: CAHLETASYEQYF
j_gene: TRBJ2-7
v_gene: TRBV2
abundance: NA
d_gene: NA

CDR3nt: TGTGCCAGCAGCTTAGAGACAGGTAAAGGAGGCTACACCTTC
CDR3aa: CASSLETGKGGYTF
j_gene: TRBJ1-2
v_gene: TRBV13
abundance: NA
d_gene: NA

CDR3nt: TGCAGCGTTGAGGACTCCCCGACTGTTAGCTCCTACAATGAGCAGTTCTTC
CDR3aa: CSVEDSPTVSSYNEQFF
j_gene: TRBJ2-1
v_gene: TRBV29-1
abundance: NA
d_gene: NA

CDR3nt: TGTGCCAGCAGCTCATACGAGCGGGCCTCCTACGAGCAGTACTTC
CDR3aa: CASSSYERASYEQYF
j_gene: TRBJ2-7
v_gene: TRBV7-2
abundance: NA
d_gene: NA

CDR3nt: TGTGCCAGCAGTGGCCCCAGGGAGGGTCCCTACGAGCAGTACTTC
CDR3aa: CASSGPREGPYEQYF
j_gene: TRBJ2-7
v_gene: TRBV25-1
abundance: few
d_gene: TRBD2

CDR3nt: TGTGCCTGGAACAGACAGGGGCCTCAGGGGCAGCCCCAGCATTTT
CDR3aa: CAWNRQGPQGQPQHF
j_gene: TRBJ1-5
v_gene: TRBV30
abundance: NA
d_gene: TRBD1

CDR3nt: TGTGCCAGCAGCTTAGCAGGCGCGGGACAGGGCGGAGTACGAGCTTTCTTT
CDR3aa: CASSLAGAGQGGVRAFF
j_gene: TRBJ1-1
v_gene: TRBV7-9
abundance: NA
d_gene: TRBD1

CDR3nt: TGCGCCAGCAGCCACAGCCCGACAGGGATATGGGCAGATACGCAGTATTTT
CDR3aa: CASSHSPTGIWADTQYF
j_gene: TRBJ2-3
v_gene: TRBV4-1
abundance: once
d_gene: TRBD1

CDR3nt: TGTGCCAGCAGCGAGACAGTCATAGAACATCATAGCTATGGCTACACCTTC
CDR3aa: CASSETVIEHHSYGYTF
j_gene: TRBJ1-2
v_gene: TRBV5-6
abundance: NA
d_gene: NA

CDR3nt: TGTGCCAGCAGCTTAGCGGGGGGGAGTGAGCAGTTCTTC
CDR3aa: CASSLAGGSEQFF
j_gene: TRBJ2-1
v_gene: TRBV7-6
abundance: few
d_gene: TRBD2

CDR3nt: TGTGCCAGCAGTGAGATCCTCAGGGGGAATTCACCCCTCCACTTT
CDR3aa: CASSEILRGNSPLHF
j_gene: TRBJ1-6
v_gene: TRBV2
abundance: NA
d_gene: TRBD1

CDR3nt: TGTGCCATCAGTGACGGGACAGGGTACAATGAGCAGTTCTTC
CDR3aa: CAISDGTGYNEQFF
j_gene: TRBJ2-1
v_gene: TRBV10-3
abundance: NA
d_gene: TRBD1

CDR3nt: TGCGCCAGCAGCTTGAGACAGGGGGCGGGAGGTTTCTTT
CDR3aa: CASSLRQGAGGFF
j_gene: TRBJ1-1
v_gene: TRBV5-1
abundance: NA
d_gene: TRBD1

CDR3nt: TGTGCCAGCACCTCCGACAGCAGCAATCAGCCCCAGCATTTT
CDR3aa: CASTSDSSNQPQHF
j_gene: TRBJ1-5
v_gene: TRBV7-9
abundance: NA
d_gene: NA

CDR3nt: TGCGCCAGCAGCCACCTTCGCACAGATACGCAGTATTTT
CDR3aa: CASSHLRTDTQYF
j_gene: TRBJ2-3
v_gene: TRBV4-1
abundance: NA
d_gene: NA

CDR3nt: TGTGCCAGTAGTACCAATCGACAGGGGAAAACAAATAATCAGCCCCAGCATTTT
CDR3aa: CASSTNRQGKTNNQPQHF
j_gene: TRBJ1-5
v_gene: TRBV19
abundance: NA
d_gene: TRBD1

CDR3nt: TGCGCCAGCAGCCAGAGGCCGGGACAGGGTGTTGGGGGCTACACCTTC
CDR3aa: CASSQRPGQGVGGYTF
j_gene: TRBJ1-2
v_gene: TRBV4-3
abundance: NA
d_gene: TRBD1

CDR3nt: TGCGCCAGCAGCCTTACAGGGATTGGGACTGAAGCTTTCTTT
CDR3aa: CASSLTGIGTEAFF
j_gene: TRBJ1-1
v_gene: TRBV5-1
abundance: NA
d_gene: NA